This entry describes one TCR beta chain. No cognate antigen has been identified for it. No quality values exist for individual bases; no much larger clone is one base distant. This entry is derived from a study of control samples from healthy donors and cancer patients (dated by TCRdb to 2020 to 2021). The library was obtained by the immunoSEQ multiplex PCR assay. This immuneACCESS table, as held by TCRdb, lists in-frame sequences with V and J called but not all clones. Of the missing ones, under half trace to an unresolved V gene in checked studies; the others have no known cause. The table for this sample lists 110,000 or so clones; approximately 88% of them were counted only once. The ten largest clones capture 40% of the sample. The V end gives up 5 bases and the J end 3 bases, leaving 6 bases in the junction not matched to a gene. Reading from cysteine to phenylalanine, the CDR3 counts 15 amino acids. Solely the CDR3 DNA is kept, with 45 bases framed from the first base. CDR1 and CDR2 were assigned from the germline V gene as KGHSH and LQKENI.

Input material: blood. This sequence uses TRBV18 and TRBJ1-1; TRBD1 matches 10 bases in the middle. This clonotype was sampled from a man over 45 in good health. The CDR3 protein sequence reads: CASSGTGVGDTEAFF. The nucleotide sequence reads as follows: TGTGCCAGCTCAGGGACAGGGGTAGGGGACACTGAAGCTTTCTTT.